Each of the 8 T cell receptor beta chains below was sequenced from the same sample in a study of T cells expressing NK-cell markers. Following a re-call of the 5' RACE reads, TCRdb has one entry per CDR3 protein and lacks DNA. Its table lists about 460,000 distinct CDR3 sequences. Sequences were obtained from blood T cells: a sorted CD56 or NKG2C T cell subset, CD4+ or CD8+ T cells, or bulk PBMC T cells (not recorded which). The receptor set was obtained from a woman in her 50s in good health.

The chain is built from TRBV12-3 or TRBV12-4 and TRBJ1-2; the D gene TCRdb calls, TRBD1, cannot be checked with no DNA. The CDR3 has 14 amino acids. The CDR3 loop is CASSPFVAVYGYTF.

V and J are TRBV9 and TRBJ2-1; TCRdb lists TRBD2, though no DNA is available to test this call. Germline lookup yields CDR1 SGDLS and CDR2 YYNGEE. CDR3 length: 16 amino acids. The CDR3 protein is CASSVEGTPVGNEQFF.

The chain couples TRBV10-3 to TRBJ2-5; with no DNA, the TCRdb D assignment of TRBD1 cannot be verified. Germline loops: CDR1 ENHRY, CDR2 SYGVKD. The CDR3 covers 13 residues. CDR3 in amino acids: CASSGTGVGTQYF.

This sequence joins TRBV12-3 or TRBV12-4 and TRBJ1-6. The CDR3 length is 11 residues. CDR3 protein: CASTSGSPLHF.

The V and J genes are TRBV11-2 and TRBJ2-1; TCRdb's D call of TRBD2 is untestable without DNA. The CDR3 loop spans 15 amino acids. CDR1 SGHAT and CDR2 FQNNGV come from the germline V gene. CDR3 loop: CASSLEASEYNEQFF.

CDR3 loop: CASSLSGSSDTQYF. The J gene is TRBJ2-3, the V gene TRBV7-7; TCRdb calls TRBD1, which cannot be checked without DNA. This CDR3 has 14 amino acids. Germline assignment: CDR1 SSHAT and CDR2 FNYEAQ (reference sequence).

The chain joins TRBV7-2 to TRBJ2-1; lacking DNA, the TRBD1 call made by TCRdb goes unchecked. This CDR3 is 16 amino acids long. Per the germline V gene, CDR1 is SGHTA and CDR2 is FQGNSA. The CDR3 here is CASSSRGGGSYNEQFF. Supplemented by reference TRBV7-2 and TRBJ2-1, the full variable domain reads GAGVSQSPSNKVTEKGKDVELRCDPISGHTALYWYRQSLGQGLEFLIYFQGNSAPDKSGLPSDRFSAERTGGSVSTLTIQRTQQEDSAVYLCASSSRGGGSYNEQFFGPGTRLTVL.

This chain uses TRBV4-1 with TRBJ2-7. CDR1 and CDR2 (germline): MGHRA, YSYEKL. The CDR3 consists of 14 residues. CDR3 in amino acids: CASRASGKDYEQYF.